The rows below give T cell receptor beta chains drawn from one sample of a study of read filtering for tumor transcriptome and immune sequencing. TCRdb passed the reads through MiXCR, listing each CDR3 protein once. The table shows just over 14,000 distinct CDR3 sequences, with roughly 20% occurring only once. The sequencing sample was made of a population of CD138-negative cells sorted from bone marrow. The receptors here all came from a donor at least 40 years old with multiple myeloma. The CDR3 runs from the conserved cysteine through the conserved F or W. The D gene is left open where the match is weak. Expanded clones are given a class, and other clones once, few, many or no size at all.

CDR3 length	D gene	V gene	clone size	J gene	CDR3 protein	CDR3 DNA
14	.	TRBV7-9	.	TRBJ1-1	CASSSAGGLAEAFF	TGTGCCAGCAGCTCGGCGGGGGGGTTGGCTGAAGCTTTCTTT
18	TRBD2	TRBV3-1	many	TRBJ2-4	CASSPGTSGGVAKNIQYF	TGTGCCAGCAGCCCTGGGACTAGCGGGGGGGTAGCCAAAAACATTCAGTACTTC
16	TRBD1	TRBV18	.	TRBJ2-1	CASSPLGQGNGNEQFF	TGTGCCAGCTCACCGTTAGGACAGGGGAATGGGAATGAGCAGTTCTTC
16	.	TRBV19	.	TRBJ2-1	CASSIEWSSIYNEQFF	TGTGCCAGTAGTATTGAGTGGAGCTCGATCTACAATGAGCAGTTCTTC
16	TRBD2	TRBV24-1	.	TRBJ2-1	CATGRSGEGLYNEQFF	TGTGCCACAGGAAGAAGCGGGGAGGGCCTCTACAATGAGCAGTTCTTC
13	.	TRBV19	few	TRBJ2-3	CASSIRRLEAQYF	TGTGCCAGTAGTATAAGAAGGCTAGAAGCGCAGTATTTT
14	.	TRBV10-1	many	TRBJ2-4	CASSDGAGKNIQYF	TGCGCCAGCAGTGATGGAGCGGGCAAAAACATTCAGTACTTC
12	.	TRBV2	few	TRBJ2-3	CASSEQEGAQYF	TGTGCCAGCAGTGAGCAGGAGGGTGCGCAGTATTTT
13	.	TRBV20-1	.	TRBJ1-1	CSAPRWGGTEAFF	TGCAGTGCTCCGCGGTGGGGTGGCACTGAAGCTTTCTTT
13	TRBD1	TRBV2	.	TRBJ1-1	CASSRDSDTEAFF	TGTGCCAGTAGTAGGGACAGCGACACTGAAGCTTTCTTT
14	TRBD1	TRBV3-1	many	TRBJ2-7	CASSLAAGGFEQYF	TGTGCCAGCAGCCTGGCGGCAGGGGGCTTCGAGCAGTACTTC
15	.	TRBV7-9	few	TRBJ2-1	CASPPEQQGYNEQFF	TGTGCCAGCCCGCCCGAGCAGCAGGGGTACAATGAGCAGTTCTTC
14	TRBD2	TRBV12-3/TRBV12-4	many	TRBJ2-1	CASRTTSGINEQFF	TGTGCCAGCAGGACGACTAGCGGGATCAATGAGCAGTTCTTC
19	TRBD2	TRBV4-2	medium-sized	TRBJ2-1	CASSQDRAQLAGGPHEQFF	TGCGCCAGCAGCCAAGATCGCGCCCAACTAGCGGGAGGGCCGCATGAGCAGTTCTTC
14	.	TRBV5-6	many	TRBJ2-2	CASKSSESFGELFF	TGTGCCAGCAAATCGTCTGAGTCCTTCGGGGAGCTGTTTTTT
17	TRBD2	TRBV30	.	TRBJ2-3	CAWTPSWASGGRDTQYF	TGTGCCTGGACCCCCAGCTGGGCTAGCGGGGGTAGGGATACGCAGTATTTT
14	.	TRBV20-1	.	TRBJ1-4	CSARDPSGGEKLFF	TGCAGTGCTAGAGACCCGAGTGGGGGCGAAAAACTGTTTTTT
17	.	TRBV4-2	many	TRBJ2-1	CASSQEGAGLSYNEQFF	TGTGCCAGCAGCCAAGAAGGGGCGGGCCTCTCCTACAATGAGCAGTTCTTC
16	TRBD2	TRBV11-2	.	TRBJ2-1	CASSLVAGHSYNEQFF	TGTGCCAGCAGCCTAGTAGCGGGGCATTCCTACAATGAGCAGTTCTTC
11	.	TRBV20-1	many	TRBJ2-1	CSAAEANEQFF	TGCAGTGCTGCTGAAGCTAATGAGCAGTTCTTC
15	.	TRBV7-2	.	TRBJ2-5	CASSLVGIPQETQYF	TGTGCCAGCAGCTTAGTTGGTATACCTCAAGAGACCCAGTACTTC
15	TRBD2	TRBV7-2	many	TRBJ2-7	CASSPGLALTYEQYF	TGTGCCAGCAGCCCAGGACTAGCCCTAACCTACGAGCAGTACTTC
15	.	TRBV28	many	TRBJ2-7	CASSPYRDGTYEQYF	TGTGCCAGCAGCCCCTACCGGGACGGTACCTACGAGCAGTACTTC
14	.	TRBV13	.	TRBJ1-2	CASSLRIGGNGYTF	TGTGCCAGCAGCTTGAGGATAGGGGGTAATGGCTACACCTTC
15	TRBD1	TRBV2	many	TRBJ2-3	CASRAGTGASKGQYF	TGTGCCAGCAGGGCCGGGACAGGGGCCTCGAAGGGGCAGTATTTT
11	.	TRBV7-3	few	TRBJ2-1	CASSLDGRQFF	TGTGCCAGCAGCTTAGACGGGAGGCAGTTCTTC
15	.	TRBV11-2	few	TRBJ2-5	CASSLDGGPGETQYF	TGTGCCAGCAGCTTAGATGGGGGGCCGGGGGAGACCCAGTACTTC
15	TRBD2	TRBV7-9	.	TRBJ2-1	CASSPGTSNGDAQFF	TGTGCCAGTAGCCCAGGGACTAGTAATGGGGATGCGCAGTTCTTC
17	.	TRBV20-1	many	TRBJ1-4	CSARDPRGGATNEKLFF	TGCAGTGCTAGAGATCCCAGGGGTGGGGCAACTAATGAAAAACTGTTTTTT
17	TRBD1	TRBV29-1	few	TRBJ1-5	CSVGLPGQRPSNQPQHF	TGCAGCGTTGGCCTCCCGGGACAGCGACCTAGCAATCAGCCCCAGCATTTT
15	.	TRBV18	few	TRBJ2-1	CASSRYAKFGNEQFF	TGTGCCAGCTCACGTTATGCTAAGTTCGGCAATGAGCAGTTCTTC
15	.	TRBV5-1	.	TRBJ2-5	CASSLRVTGQETQYF	TGTGCCAGCAGCTTGAGGGTAACAGGCCAAGAGACCCAGTACTTC
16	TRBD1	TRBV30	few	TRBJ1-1	CAWTHRGRGSNTEAFF	TGTGCCTGGACACACAGGGGGCGCGGGTCGAACACTGAAGCTTTCTTT
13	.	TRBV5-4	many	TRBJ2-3	CASSAQSSRTQYF	TGTGCCAGCAGCGCCCAGTCATCCAGGACGCAGTATTTT
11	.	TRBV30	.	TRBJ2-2	CAWTGVGELFF	TGTGCCTGGACAGGTGTCGGGGAGCTGTTTTTT
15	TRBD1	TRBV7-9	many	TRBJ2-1	CASSLTDRFVNEQFF	TGTGCCAGCAGCTTAACGGACAGGTTCGTAAATGAGCAGTTCTTC